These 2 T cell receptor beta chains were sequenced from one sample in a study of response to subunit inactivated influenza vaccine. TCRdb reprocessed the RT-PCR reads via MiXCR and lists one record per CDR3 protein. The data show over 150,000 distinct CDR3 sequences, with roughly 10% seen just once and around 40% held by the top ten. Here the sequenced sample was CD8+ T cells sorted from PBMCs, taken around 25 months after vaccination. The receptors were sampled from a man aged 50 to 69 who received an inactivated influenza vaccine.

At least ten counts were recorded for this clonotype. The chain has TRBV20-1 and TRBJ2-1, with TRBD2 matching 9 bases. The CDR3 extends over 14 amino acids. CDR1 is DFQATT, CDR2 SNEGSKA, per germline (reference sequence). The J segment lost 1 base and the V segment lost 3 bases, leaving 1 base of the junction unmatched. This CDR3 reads CSASSGGSYNEQFF. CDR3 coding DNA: TGCAGTGCTAGTAGCGGGGGTTCCTACAATGAGCAGTTCTTC.

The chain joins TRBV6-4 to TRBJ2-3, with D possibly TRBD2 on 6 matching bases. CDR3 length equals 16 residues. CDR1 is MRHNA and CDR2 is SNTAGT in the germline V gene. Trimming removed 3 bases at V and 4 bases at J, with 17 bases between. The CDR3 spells CASSENGTPGPDTQYF. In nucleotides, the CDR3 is TGTGCCAGCAGTGAAAACGGGACTCCAGGGCCAGATACGCAGTATTTT.